These 16 T cell receptor beta chains originate from one sample sequenced in a study of blood T cell repertoires in COVID-19. Here immunoSEQ multiplex PCR was the method, and the copy in TCRdb shows in-frame clones only, minus some. The repertoire consists of fewer than 250,000 clones, with roughly nine tenths occurring once and the leading ten covering approximately 8.1%. The material sequenced was PBMCs or T cells enriched from blood (not recorded which). The receptors originated from a woman aged 18-29 years who had recovered from COVID-19.

The gene calls are TRBV3-1 (or the pseudogene TRBV3-2) and TRBJ2-7; D remains ambiguous. Trimming took off 0 bases at V and 2 bases at J, with 2 bases between the two ends. This CDR3 has 12 amino acids. Per germline, CDR1 LGHDT and CDR2 YNNKEL (reference sequence). CDR3 in amino acids: CASSQDTYEQYF. Written as DNA, the CDR3 is TGTGCCAGCAGCCAAGATACCTACGAGCAGTACTTC.

This sequence joins TRBV3-1 (or the pseudogene TRBV3-2) and TRBJ1-1; TRBD1 agrees at 7 bases. This CDR3 has 14 amino acids. Germline CDR1 is LGHDT and CDR2 is YNNKEL (reference sequence). Unmatched junction bases numbered 3, after V lost 5 bases and J lost 0 bases. In DNA, the CDR3 is TGTGCCAGCAGCAACAGGGGACTGAACACTGAAGCTTTCTTT. Its translation: CASSNRGLNTEAFF.

The gene calls are TRBV29-1 and TRBJ2-3; the match to TRBD2 covers 13 bases. The germline V gene has CDR1 SQVTM and CDR2 ANQGSEA. The length of the CDR3 is 13 residues. J lost 7 bases, V lost 7 bases, and 5 bases had no gene match. The CDR3 DNA follows: TGCAGCGCTACTAGCGGGGGGGCGCATACGCAGTATTTT. It specifies CSATSGGAHTQYF.

The J gene is TRBJ2-1, the V gene TRBV5-5; 8 positions match TRBD1. Germline CDR1 is SGHKS and CDR2 is YYEKEE (reference sequence). The CDR3 loop spans 14 amino acids. V gave up 2 bases and J gave up 11 bases; unmatched junction bases: 9. The chain's CDR3 is CASSFGQGGNKQFF. In nucleotides, the CDR3 is TGTGCCAGCAGCTTCGGACAGGGAGGAAACAAGCAGTTCTTC. Using reference TRBV5-5 and TRBJ2-1 for the parts outside the CDR3, the full variable domain is DAGVTQSPTHLIKTRGQQVTLRCSPISGHKSVSWYQQVLGQGPQFIFQYYEKEERGRGNFPDRFSARQFPNYSSELNVNALLLGDSALYLCASSFGQGGNKQFFGPGTRLTVL.

Here the CDR3 DNA reads TGTGCCAGCAGCTACACCGGGACAGGGATTATCTATGGCTACACCTTC. Residues: CASSYTGTGIIYGYTF. V and J are TRBV6-5 and TRBJ1-2, with 9 bases that match TRBD1. The CDR3 length is 16 residues. The J segment lost 4 bases and the V segment lost 6 bases, leaving 12 bases of the junction unmatched. Germline CDR1 is MNHEY and CDR2 is SVGAGI.

V and J are TRBV27 and TRBJ2-3, with 9 positions matching TRBD1. Germline V CDR1 and CDR2: MNHEY, SMNVEV (reference sequence). The CDR3 covers 14 residues. The ends lost 6 bases at V and 7 bases at J; junction bases unmatched: 8. DNA for the CDR3: TGTGCCAGCAGCCGCGGGACAGGGAGACATACGCAGTATTTT. This translates into CASSRGTGRHTQYF.

The chain recombines TRBV11-2 with TRBJ2-7, with a tentative D call TRBD1 (6 bases). V lost 1 base and J 2 bases, leaving 12 bases between the germline ends. In germline, CDR1 is SGHAT, CDR2 FQNNGV. This CDR3 has 15 amino acids. CDR3 DNA sequence: TGTGCCAGCAGCTTAGTAGGGACATCGGCCTACGAGCAGTACTTC. Translating it yields CASSLVGTSAYEQYF.

The rearrangement uses TRBV11-1 and TRBJ2-7; D is unclear. Per germline, CDR1 SGHAT and CDR2 FQDESV (reference sequence). This CDR3 contains 14 residues. The V gene lost 0 bases and the J gene lost 0 bases, with 6 bases spanning the gap. The DNA for the CDR3 is TGTGCCAGCAGCTTAGCCCCGGGCTCCTACGAGCAGTACTTC. This codes for CASSLAPGSYEQYF.

The chain has TRBV4-2 and TRBJ1-4; D uncertain. This CDR3 contains 14 residues. V was trimmed by 5 bases and J by 5 bases, leaving 12 bases between them. CDR1 LGHNA and CDR2 YNFKEQ come from the germline V gene. The CDR3 protein is CASSRERENEKLFF. CDR3 nucleotides: TGTGCCAGCAGCAGGGAGAGAGAGAATGAAAAACTGTTTTTT.

This chain connects TRBV12-3 or TRBV12-4 to TRBJ1-3; a weak D match, TRBD1 (6 bases). With 7 bases removed from V and 0 bases from J, the gap between germline ends came to 7 bases. The CDR3 has 13 residues. The CDR3 coding sequence is TGTGCCAGCACGGGACACTCTGGAAACACCATATATTTT. Its translation is CASTGHSGNTIYF.

The chain uses TRBV5-4 and TRBJ2-3; D is undetermined. The length of the CDR3 is 14 residues. Trimming took off 0 bases at V and 6 bases at J, with 11 bases between the two ends. The germline gives CDR1 SGHNT, CDR2 YYREEE (reference sequence). CDR3 sequence: CASSLGQIADTQYF. CDR3 in DNA: TGTGCCAGCAGCTTGGGCCAGATCGCCGATACGCAGTATTTT.

The CDR3 is CASSPAGTSGGAGSYNEQFF. DNA of the CDR3: TGTGCCAGCAGCCCCGCCGGGACTAGCGGGGGGGCAGGGTCCTACAATGAGCAGTTCTTC. The chain carries TRBV9 and TRBJ2-1, with 16 bases lining up with TRBD2. The CDR3 extends over 20 amino acids. With V trimmed by 4 bases and J by 1 base, 11 bases remained unmatched. CDR1 is SGDLS and CDR2 is YYNGEE in the germline V gene.

V is TRBV3-1 (or the pseudogene TRBV3-2) and J is TRBJ2-1; 13 nucleotides align to TRBD2. The CDR3 spans 19 residues. J lost 7 bases, V lost 3 bases, and 15 bases had no gene match. CDR1 is LGHDT and CDR2 is YNNKEL in the germline V gene (reference sequence). The CDR3 DNA reads as TGTGCCAGCAGCCACTCAACCCGACTAGCGGGGGGCCGAGGTAATGAGCAGTTCTTC. Encoded protein: CASSHSTRLAGGRGNEQFF.

This clone came up a few times. This chain uses TRBV4-1 with TRBJ2-1; tentatively, D is TRBD1 (6 bases). The CDR3 is made up of 15 amino acids. From germline, CDR1 is MGHRA and CDR2 YSYEKL. V was clipped by 1 base and J by 6 bases, with 13 bases between them. The CDR3 DNA follows: TGCGCCAGCAGCCAAGTTCCTGGGGGCACCAATGAGCAGTTCTTC. Protein product: CASSQVPGGTNEQFF.

This clone was seen just once. This chain uses TRBV12-5 with TRBJ1-2, with a tentative D call TRBD1 (6 bases). Germline V lookup: CDR1 LGHNT, CDR2 FRNRAP. With 0 bases removed from V and 5 bases from J, the gap between germline ends came to 16 bases. The CDR3 has 16 residues. DNA for the CDR3: TGTGCTAGTGGTTTGGTTTTGGGCAGGGGCGGGTATGGCTACACCTTC. Protein sequence: CASGLVLGRGGYGYTF.

This sequence joins TRBV10-3 and TRBJ1-4; 9 positions agree with TRBD1. This CDR3 has 13 residues. CDR1 and CDR2 from the germline V gene are ENHRY and SYGVKD. V shed 6 bases, J shed 4 bases, and the junction held 0 bases outside the gene matches. For the CDR3, the DNA is TGTGCCATCAGGGGACAGGGTAATGAAAAACTGTTTTTT. Translation: CAIRGQGNEKLFF.